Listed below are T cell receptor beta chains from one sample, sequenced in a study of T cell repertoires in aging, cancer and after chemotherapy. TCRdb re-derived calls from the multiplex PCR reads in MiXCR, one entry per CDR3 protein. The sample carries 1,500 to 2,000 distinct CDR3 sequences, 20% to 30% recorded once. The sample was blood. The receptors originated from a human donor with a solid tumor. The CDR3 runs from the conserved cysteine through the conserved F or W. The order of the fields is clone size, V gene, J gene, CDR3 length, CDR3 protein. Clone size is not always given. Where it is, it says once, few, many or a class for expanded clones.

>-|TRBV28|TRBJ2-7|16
CASRGSGRHLAYEQYF
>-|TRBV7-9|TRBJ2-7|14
CASSLRGGNYEQYF
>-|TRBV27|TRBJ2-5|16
CASSTYSGRQQETQYF
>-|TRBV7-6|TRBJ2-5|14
CASSLTGQGETQYF
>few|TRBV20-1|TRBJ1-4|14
CSANPPGQGEKLFF
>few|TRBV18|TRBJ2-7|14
CASSPETGPYEQYF
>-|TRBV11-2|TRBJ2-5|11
CASRQGETQYF
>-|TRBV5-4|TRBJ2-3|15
CASSPNKGATDTQYF
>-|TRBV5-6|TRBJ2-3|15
CASSLVAGGTDTQYF
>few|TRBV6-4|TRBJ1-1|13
CASSKGAEAEAFF
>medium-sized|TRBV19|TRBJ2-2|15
CASSLQGVGTGELFF
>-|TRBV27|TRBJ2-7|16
CASSLSLAGVSDEQYF
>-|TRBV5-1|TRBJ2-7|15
CASSLEIRGMHEQYF
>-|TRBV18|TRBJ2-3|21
CASSLGTGGTSGVLVTDTQYF
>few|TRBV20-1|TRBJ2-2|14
CSARRTRETGELFF
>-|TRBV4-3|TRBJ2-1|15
CASSDGGLAHNEQFF
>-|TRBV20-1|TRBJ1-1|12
CSARDRGPEAFF
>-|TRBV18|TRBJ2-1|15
CASSPGGTGNNKQFF
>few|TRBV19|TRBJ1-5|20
CASSEGLGTGSRWGNQPQHF
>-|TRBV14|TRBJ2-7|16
CASSQDMWGAGYEQYF
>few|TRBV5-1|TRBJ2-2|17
CASSSDFLGQGAGELFF
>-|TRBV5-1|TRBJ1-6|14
CASSLQGLGSPLHF
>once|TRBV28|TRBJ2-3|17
CASSFSGTSGDTDTQYF
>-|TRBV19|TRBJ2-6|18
CASSRETSGTSGANVLTF
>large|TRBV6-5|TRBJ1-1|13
CASSTDDNTEAFF
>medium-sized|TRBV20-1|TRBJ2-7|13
CSARSLEGGEQYF
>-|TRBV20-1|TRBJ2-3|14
CSARDHRPPDTQYF
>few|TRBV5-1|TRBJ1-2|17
CASSLDSLGGSAGGYTF
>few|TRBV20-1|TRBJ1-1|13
CSASQNPNTEAFF
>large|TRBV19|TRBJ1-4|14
CASNSGGTNEKLFF
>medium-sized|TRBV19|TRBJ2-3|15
CASSIIGGSTDTQYF
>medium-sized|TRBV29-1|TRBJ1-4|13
CSAPNGADEKLFF
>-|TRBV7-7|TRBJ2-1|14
CASSLERVSDEQFF
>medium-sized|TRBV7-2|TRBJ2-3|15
CASSFRAGERDTQYF
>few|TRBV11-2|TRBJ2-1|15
CASSLEGQAYNEQFF
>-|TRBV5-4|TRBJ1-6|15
CASSPPAGESHALHF
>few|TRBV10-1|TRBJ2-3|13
CASSSASTDTQYF
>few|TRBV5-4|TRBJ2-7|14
CASSLSSGSYEQYF
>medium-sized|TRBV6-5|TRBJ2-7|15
CASSYLASGAYEQYF
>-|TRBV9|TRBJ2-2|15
CASSVGVSLTGELFF
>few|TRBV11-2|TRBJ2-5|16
CASSYLGQGEGETQYF
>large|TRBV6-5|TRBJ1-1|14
CASSYGQMGTEAFF
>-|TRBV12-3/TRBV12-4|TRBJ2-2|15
CASSLNTGSTGELFF
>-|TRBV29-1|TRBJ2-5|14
CSVRLGQGKETQYF
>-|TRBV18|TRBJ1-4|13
CASSVGENEKLFF
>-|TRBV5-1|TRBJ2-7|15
CASRLTGANPREQYF
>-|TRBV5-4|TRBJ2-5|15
CASSLVGTSKETQYF
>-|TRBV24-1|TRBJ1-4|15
CATSDSGRANEKLFF
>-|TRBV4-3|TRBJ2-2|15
CASSQVLGGTGELFF
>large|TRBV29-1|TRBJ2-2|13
CSASGAGTGELFF
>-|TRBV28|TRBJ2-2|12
CASSSPGRELFF
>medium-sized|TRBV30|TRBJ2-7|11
CAWSVIYEQYF
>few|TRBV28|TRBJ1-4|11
CASSLQEKLFF